The next 2 T cell receptor beta chains were all read from a single sample in a study of human T cells and chemical hapten exposure. Time point given: pre-sensitization, week 0. Treatment denoted: therapeutic diphenylcyclopropenone sensitization with weekly scalp DPC. TCRdb itself ran the RACE reads through MiXCR, one entry per CDR3 protein. The sample consists of under 400,000 distinct CDR3 sequences, 5% to 6.5% of them appearing once. Sequenced material: whole blood, taken in connection with sensitization to the hapten diphenylcyclopropenone (DPC). Receptor source: a woman in her fifties or sixties with alopecia areata. Some clones in this sample may be carry-over from other donors' samples.

This clonotype has at least ten counts. The J gene is TRBJ2-6, the V gene TRBV7-2, with D unresolved. In germline, CDR1 is SGHTA, CDR2 FQGNSA. V gave up 1 base and J gave up 0 bases, with 7 bases separating them. The CDR3 sequence is 16 residues long. DNA for the CDR3: TGTGCCAGCAGCTTAGAAAGTGCCTCTGGGGCCAACGTCCTGACTTTC. Translating it yields CASSLESASGANVLTF.

This chain links TRBV10-3 with TRBJ1-3; D unresolved. Per the germline V gene, CDR1 is ENHRY and CDR2 is SYGVKD. Trimming left V 4 bases short and J 3 bases short, with 1 base between. This CDR3 has 11 amino acids. The CDR3 nucleotides are TGTGCCATCAGTGTTGGAAACACCATATATTTT. Translation: CAISVGNTIYF.